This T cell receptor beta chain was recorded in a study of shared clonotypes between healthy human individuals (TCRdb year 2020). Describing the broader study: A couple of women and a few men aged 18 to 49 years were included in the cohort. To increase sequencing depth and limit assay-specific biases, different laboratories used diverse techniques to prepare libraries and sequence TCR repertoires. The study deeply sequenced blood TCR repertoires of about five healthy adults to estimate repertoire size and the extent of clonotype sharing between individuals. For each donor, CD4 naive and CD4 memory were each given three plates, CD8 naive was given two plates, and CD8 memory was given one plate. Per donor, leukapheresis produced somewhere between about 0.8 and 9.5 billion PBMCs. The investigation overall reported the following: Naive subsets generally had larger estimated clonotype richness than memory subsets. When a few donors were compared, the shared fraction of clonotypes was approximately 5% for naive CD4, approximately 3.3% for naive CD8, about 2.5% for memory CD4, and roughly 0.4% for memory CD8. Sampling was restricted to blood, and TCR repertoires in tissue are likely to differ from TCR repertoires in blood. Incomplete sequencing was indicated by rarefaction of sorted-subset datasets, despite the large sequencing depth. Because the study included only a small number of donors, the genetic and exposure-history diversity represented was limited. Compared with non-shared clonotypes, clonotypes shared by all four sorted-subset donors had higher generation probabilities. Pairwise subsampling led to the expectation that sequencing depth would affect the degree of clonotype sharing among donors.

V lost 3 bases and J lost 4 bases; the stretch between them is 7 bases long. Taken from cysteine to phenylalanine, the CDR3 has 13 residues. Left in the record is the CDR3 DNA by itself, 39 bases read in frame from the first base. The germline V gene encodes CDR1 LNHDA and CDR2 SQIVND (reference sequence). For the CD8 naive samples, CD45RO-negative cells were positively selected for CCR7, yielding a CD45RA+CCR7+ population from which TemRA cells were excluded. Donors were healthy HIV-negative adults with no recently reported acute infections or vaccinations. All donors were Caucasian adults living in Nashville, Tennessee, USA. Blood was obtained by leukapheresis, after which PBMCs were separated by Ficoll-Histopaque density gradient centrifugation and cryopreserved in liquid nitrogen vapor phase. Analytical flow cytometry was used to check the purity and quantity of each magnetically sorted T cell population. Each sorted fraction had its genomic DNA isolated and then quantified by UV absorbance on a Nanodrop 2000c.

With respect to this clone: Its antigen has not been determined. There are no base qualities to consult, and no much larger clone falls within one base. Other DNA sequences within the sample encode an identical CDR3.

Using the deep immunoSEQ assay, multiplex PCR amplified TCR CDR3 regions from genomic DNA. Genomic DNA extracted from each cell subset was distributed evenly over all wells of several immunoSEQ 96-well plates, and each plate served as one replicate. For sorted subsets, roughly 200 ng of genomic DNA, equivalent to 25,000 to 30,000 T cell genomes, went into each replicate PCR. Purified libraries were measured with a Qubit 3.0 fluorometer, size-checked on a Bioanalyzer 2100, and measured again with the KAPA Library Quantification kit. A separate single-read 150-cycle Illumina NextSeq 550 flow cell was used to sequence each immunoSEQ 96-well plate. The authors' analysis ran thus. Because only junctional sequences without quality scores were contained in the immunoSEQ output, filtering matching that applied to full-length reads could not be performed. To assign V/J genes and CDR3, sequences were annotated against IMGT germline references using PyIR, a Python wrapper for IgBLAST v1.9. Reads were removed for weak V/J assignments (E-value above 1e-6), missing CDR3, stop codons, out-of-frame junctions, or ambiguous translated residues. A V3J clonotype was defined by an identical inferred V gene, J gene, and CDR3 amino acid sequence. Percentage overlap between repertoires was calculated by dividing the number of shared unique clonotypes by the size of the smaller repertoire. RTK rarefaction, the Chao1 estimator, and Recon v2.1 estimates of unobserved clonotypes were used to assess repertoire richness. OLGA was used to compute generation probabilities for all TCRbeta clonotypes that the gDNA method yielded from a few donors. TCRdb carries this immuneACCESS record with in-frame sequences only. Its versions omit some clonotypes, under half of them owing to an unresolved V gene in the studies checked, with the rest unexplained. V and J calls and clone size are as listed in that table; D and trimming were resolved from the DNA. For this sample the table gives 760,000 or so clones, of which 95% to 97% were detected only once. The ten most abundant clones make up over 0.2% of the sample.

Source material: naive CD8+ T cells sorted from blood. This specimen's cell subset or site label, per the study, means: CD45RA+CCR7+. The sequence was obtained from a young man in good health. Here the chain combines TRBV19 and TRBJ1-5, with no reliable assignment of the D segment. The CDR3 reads CASSIMGNQPQHF. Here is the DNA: TGTGCCAGTAGTATTATGGGGAATCAGCCCCAGCATTTT.